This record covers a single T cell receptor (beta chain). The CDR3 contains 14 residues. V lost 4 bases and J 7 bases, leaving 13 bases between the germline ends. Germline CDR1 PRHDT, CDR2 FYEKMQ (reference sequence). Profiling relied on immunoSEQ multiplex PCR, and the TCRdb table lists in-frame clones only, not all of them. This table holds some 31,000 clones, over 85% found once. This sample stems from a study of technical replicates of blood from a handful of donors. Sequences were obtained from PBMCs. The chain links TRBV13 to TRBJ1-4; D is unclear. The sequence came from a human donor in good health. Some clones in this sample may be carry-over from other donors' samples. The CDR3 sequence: CASSSTGSPEKLFF. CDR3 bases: TGTGCCAGCAGCTCAACCGGGTCCCCTGAAAAACTGTTTTTT.